This T cell receptor beta chain was sequenced during a study of Graves' ophthalmopathy and Graves' hyperthyroidism. The CDR3 sequence is 15 residues long. Germline assignment: CDR1 LNHDA and CDR2 SQIVND (reference sequence). V was clipped by 5 bases and J by 2 bases, with 15 bases between them. Researchers took RNA transcripts and amplified TCR beta CDR3 regions from them. Second-round multiplex PCR came after a first-round RT-PCR that employed HTBI primers. Each CDR3 protein gets one entry after TCRdb re-called the multiplex PCR reads with MiXCR. The profile covers 500,000 to 700,000 distinct CDR3 sequences, with approximately 22% appearing a single time and around 6.5% taken by the ten largest. The sample holds a few counts of this clonotype.

This TCR was sampled from a woman aged 18-29 years with stable Graves' hyperthyroidism. Some clones in this sample may be carry-over from other donors' samples. Sequenced: peripheral blood. The gene calls are TRBV19 and TRBJ1-2; D unclear. This CDR3 is CASSADALGNYGYTF. In nucleotides, the CDR3 is TGTGCCAGTAGTGCGGACGCCCTGGGCAACTATGGCTACACCTTC.